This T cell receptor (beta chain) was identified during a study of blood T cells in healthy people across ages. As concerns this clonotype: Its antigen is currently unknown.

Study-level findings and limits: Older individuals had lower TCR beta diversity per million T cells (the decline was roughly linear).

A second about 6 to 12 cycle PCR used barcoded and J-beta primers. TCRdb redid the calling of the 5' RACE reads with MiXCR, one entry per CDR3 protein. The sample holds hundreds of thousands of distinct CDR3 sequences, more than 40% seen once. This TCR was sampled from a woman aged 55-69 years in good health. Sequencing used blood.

CDR3 nucleotides: TGTGCCATCAGTTCCCCCAGGGGACAGGGTTATGGCTACACCTTC. Translated: CAISSPRGQGYGYTF. The chain combines TRBV10-3 with TRBJ1-2, with 9 bases that match TRBD1. Germline CDR1 ENHRY, CDR2 SYGVKD. The V and J ends lost 5 bases and 5 bases, in that order; junction bases with no gene match: 9. This CDR3 comprises 15 residues.